Following are 2 T cell receptor beta chains from one sample sequenced in a study of beta chain features in type 1 diabetes. What was sequenced were expressed TCRB transcripts, since all of the isolated RNA had been reverse transcribed. Only in-frame clones appear in the TCRdb table, and some are missing; sequencing was by immunoSEQ multiplex PCR. Of 600,000 to 700,000 clones listed, 9.5% to 15% are singletons. Their specific antigens are unknown. Points from the study as a whole: All four CD4+ subsets of Type 1 diabetes patients contained TCRB CDR3s that were moderately but significantly shorter.

Sequencing was done on a sample of naive CD4+ T cells from blood. These receptors were obtained from a man younger than 40 with type 1 diabetes.

The V and J genes are TRBV5-6 and TRBJ2-1; 12 positions agree with TRBD1. The CDR3 extends over 15 amino acids. V gave up 4 bases and J gave up 10 bases; unmatched junction bases: 9. The germline V gene has CDR1 SGHDT and CDR2 YYEEEE. CDR3 region: CASSLRDRGRFEQFF. The CDR3 DNA follows: TGTGCCAGCAGCCTGAGGGACAGGGGGCGGTTCGAGCAGTTCTTC.

This clone was seen a few times. The CDR3 here is CAWGSGSYEQYF. CDR3 coding DNA: TGTGCCTGGGGAAGCGGATCCTACGAGCAGTACTTC. The chain employs TRBV30 and TRBJ2-5; a possible D gene is TRBD2 (5 bases). The assigned J gene may be wrong: the sequence end matches TRBJ2-7 better. Germline-derived CDR1 and CDR2 are GTSNPN and SVGIG (reference sequence). The CDR3 has 12 residues.